The 16 T cell receptor beta chains in this list originate from one sample, sequenced in a study of T cells expressing NK-cell markers. Reprocessing the 5' RACE reads, TCRdb reports a single entry for every CDR3 protein and omits DNA. The sample holds 120,000 to 150,000 distinct CDR3 sequences. Material for sequencing was blood T cells: a sorted CD56 or NKG2C T cell subset, CD4+ or CD8+ T cells, or bulk PBMC T cells (not recorded which). Receptor source: a young man in good health.

The V gene is TRBV11-2, the J gene TRBJ2-2; TCRdb indicates TRBD1, and absent DNA this call remains unverified. The germline CDR1 and CDR2 sequences are SGHAT and FQNNGV. This CDR3 has 15 amino acids. CDR3: CASSRGGTDTGELFF.

The CDR3 loop is CASSSDVLAGGPFGETQYF. The rearrangement links TRBV11-2 to TRBJ2-5; with no DNA, the TCRdb D assignment of TRBD2 cannot be verified. Germline V gene sequence: CDR1 SGHAT, CDR2 FQNNGV. This CDR3 region has 19 residues.

This chain uses TRBV10-3 with TRBJ1-1; TCRdb's D call, TRBD1, is unchecked because there is no DNA. This CDR3 spans 13 amino acids. The V gene's germline CDR1 is ENHRY and CDR2 SYGVKD. The CDR3 loop is CAIGGQLNTEAFF.

V is TRBV7-8 and J is TRBJ2-2; the TCRdb call, TRBD1, lacks DNA for checking. In germline, CDR1 is SGHVS, CDR2 FQNEAQ. The CDR3 totals 16 residues. The CDR3 spells CASSFLSGPKTGELFF.

The V and J genes are TRBV16 and TRBJ2-7. This CDR3 spans 13 amino acids. Germline lookup yields CDR1 KGHSY and CDR2 FQNENV. The CDR3 protein is CASSPDNSYEQYF.

This sequence joins TRBV7-9 and TRBJ2-5; lacking DNA, the TRBD2 call made by TCRdb goes unchecked. Per the germline V gene, CDR1 is SEHNR and CDR2 is FQNEAQ (reference sequence). The CDR3 sequence is 16 residues long. CDR3 loop: CASSLISREGRETQYF. Using reference TRBV7-9 and TRBJ2-5 for the parts outside the CDR3, the full variable domain is DTGVSQNPRHKITKRGQNVTFRCDPISEHNRLYWYRQTLGQGPEFLTYFQNEAQLEKSRLLSDRFSAERPKGSFSTLEIQRTEQGDSAMYLCASSLISREGRETQYFGPGTRLLVL.

The CDR3 is CASRGNTGQGHNEQFF. This sequence joins TRBV7-9 and TRBJ2-1; TCRdb reports TRBD1, a call that lacks DNA to check it against. CDR1 is SEHNR and CDR2 is FQNEAQ in the germline V gene (reference sequence). The CDR3 sequence is 16 residues long.

The chain carries TRBV4-2 and TRBJ2-5; TCRdb gives TRBD2 as the D gene, but with no DNA this cannot be confirmed. The CDR3 covers 19 residues. CDR1 LGHNA and CDR2 YNFKEQ come from the germline V gene. The CDR3 sequence is CASRKDGSRLAGAEETQYF.

This CDR3 is CASSLGTSGKRIEQFF. The rearrangement links TRBV12-3 or TRBV12-4 to TRBJ2-1; absent DNA, TCRdb's TRBD2 call cannot be checked. The CDR3 consists of 16 residues.

The chain employs TRBV3-1 and TRBJ1-1; TCRdb's assignment of TRBD1 cannot be checked, as there is no DNA. The CDR3 extends over 15 amino acids. Per germline, CDR1 LGHDT and CDR2 YNNKEL (reference sequence). The CDR3 spells CASSRPRSGSTEAFF.

The rearrangement links TRBV14 to TRBJ2-1; the TCRdb D gene call, TRBD1, has no DNA to confirm it. The V gene's germline CDR1 is SGHDN and CDR2 FVKESK. The CDR3 totals 14 residues. The CDR3 loop is CASSQRDSINEQFF.

The genes are TRBV20-1 and TRBJ2-3. The CDR3 contains 16 residues. Per the germline V gene, CDR1 is DFQATT and CDR2 is SNEGSKA (reference sequence). CDR3 amino acids: CSARDSSGMKGDTQYF.

This sequence joins TRBV6-5 and TRBJ2-1. Germline CDR1 reads MNHEY; CDR2 reads SVGAGI. There are 16 residues in the CDR3. The CDR3 sequence is CASSYSTGRTNNEQFF.

The rearrangement links TRBV7-6 to TRBJ2-7; checking the TCRdb D call of TRBD1 is not possible without DNA. CDR3 size: 19 residues. CDR1 is SGHVS, CDR2 FNYEAQ, per germline. This CDR3 is CASSLSPLAGKEKSYEQYF.

The chain joins TRBV7-9 to TRBJ2-3; with no DNA, the TCRdb D assignment of TRBD1 cannot be verified. The germline gives CDR1 SEHNR, CDR2 FQNEAQ (reference sequence). This CDR3 comprises 15 residues. CDR3 region: CASSAGTEDMGTQYF.

This chain links TRBV4-3 with TRBJ2-2. Per germline, CDR1 LGHNA and CDR2 YSLEER. This CDR3 is built from 16 residues. The CDR3: CASSQDPYANTGELFF.